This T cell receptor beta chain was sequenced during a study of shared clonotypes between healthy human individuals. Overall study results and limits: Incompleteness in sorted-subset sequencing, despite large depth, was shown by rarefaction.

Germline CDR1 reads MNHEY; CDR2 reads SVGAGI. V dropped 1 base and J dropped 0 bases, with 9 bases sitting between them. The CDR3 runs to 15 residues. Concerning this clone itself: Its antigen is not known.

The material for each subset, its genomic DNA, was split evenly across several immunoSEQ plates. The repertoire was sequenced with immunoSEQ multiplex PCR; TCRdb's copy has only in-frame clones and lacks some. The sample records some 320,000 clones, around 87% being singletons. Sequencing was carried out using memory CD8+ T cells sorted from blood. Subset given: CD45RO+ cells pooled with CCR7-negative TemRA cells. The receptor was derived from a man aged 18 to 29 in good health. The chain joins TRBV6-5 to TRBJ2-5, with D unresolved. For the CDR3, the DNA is TGTGCCAGCAGTTACTTGGCGGAGTACCAAGAGACCCAGTACTTC. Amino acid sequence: CASSYLAEYQETQYF.